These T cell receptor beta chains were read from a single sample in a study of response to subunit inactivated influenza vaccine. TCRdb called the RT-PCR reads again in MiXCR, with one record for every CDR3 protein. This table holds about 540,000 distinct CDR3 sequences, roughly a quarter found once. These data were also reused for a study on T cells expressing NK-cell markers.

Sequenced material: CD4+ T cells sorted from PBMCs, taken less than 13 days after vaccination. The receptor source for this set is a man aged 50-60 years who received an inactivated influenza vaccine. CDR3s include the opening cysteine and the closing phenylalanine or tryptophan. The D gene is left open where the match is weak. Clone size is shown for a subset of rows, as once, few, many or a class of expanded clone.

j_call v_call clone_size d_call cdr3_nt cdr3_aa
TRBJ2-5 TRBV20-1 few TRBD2 TGCAGTGCTAGGAGACTAGCGGGAGGGTACCAAGAGACCCAGTACTTC CSARRLAGGYQETQYF
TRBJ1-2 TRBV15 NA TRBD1 TGTGCCACCAGCGGACAGGGTACCTATGGCTACACCTTC CATSGQGTYGYTF
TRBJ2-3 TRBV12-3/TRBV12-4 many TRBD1 TGTGCCAGCAGTTTAGAGACAGGGGACAGGGATACGCAGTATTTT CASSLETGDRDTQYF
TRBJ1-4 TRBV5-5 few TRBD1 TGTGCCAGCAGCCCGACGACAGGGAGGGAAAAACTGTTTTTT CASSPTTGREKLFF
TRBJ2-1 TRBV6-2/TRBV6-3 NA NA TGTGCCAGCAGTTATCAGAGGTTTTCGGGTCGGGACAATGAGCAGTTCTTC CASSYQRFSGRDNEQFF
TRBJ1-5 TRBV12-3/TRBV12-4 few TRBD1 TGTGCCAGCAGTAAGCAGGGGGCCGTTCAGCCCCAGCATTTT CASSKQGAVQPQHF
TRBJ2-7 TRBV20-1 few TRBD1 TGCAGTGCTATCAGGACAGGGGGCTACGAGCAGTACTTC CSAIRTGGYEQYF
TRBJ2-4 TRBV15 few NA TGTGCCACCAGCAGAGATCCCCCGGACAGCAGTGGCATTCAGTACTTC CATSRDPPDSSGIQYF
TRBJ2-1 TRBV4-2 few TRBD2 TGTGCCAGCAGCCAAGATCTTACTAGCGGGGGGGATCGGCAGTTCTTC CASSQDLTSGGDRQFF
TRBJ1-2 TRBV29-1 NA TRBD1 TGCAGCCCAAGGACAGGGGGCAACTATGGCTACACCTTC CSPRTGGNYGYTF
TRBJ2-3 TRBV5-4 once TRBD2 TGTGCCAGCAGTCGCGGACTAGCGGGGGGATTTCCAGATACGCAGTATTTT CASSRGLAGGFPDTQYF
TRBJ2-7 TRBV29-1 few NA TGCAGCGTTGCGGGTCGCAGGTCCCAAGAGCAGTACTTC CSVAGRRSQEQYF
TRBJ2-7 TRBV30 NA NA TGTGCCTGGAGCCGAGACGCATTGGTGTACTTC CAWSRDALVYF
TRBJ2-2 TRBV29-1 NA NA TGCAGCGTCCTCCAGAACACCGGGGAGCTGTTTTTT CSVLQNTGELFF